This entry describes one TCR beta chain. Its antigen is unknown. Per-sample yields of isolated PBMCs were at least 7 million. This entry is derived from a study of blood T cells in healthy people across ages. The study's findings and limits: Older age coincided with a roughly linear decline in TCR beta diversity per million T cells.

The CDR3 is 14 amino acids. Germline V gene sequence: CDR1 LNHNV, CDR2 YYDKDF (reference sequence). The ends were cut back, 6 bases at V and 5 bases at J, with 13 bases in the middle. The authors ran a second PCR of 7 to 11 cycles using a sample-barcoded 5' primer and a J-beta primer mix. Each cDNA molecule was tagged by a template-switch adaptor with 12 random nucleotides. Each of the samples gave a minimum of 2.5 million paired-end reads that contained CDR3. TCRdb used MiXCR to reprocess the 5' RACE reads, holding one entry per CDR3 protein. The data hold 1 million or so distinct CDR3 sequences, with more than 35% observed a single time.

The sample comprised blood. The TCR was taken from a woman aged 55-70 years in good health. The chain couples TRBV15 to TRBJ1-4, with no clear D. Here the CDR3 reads CATRAPESNEKLFF. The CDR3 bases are TGTGCCACCAGGGCCCCCGAATCCAATGAAAAACTGTTTTTT.